This T cell receptor beta chain stems from a study of PD-1 blockade in classical Hodgkin lymphoma (TCRdb year 2020). Looking at the study overall: Nivolumab dosing was 3 mg/kg intravenously every 2 weeks, continuing until either disease progression or unacceptable toxicity. The study used CyTOF and TCR beta sequencing to define a peripheral blood immune signature of response to PD-1 blockade in classical Hodgkin lymphoma.

Reading from cysteine to phenylalanine, the CDR3 counts 12 amino acids. Left in the record is the CDR3 DNA by itself, 36 bases read in frame from the first base. The germline V gene (reference sequence) supplies CDR1 SEHNR and CDR2 FQNEAQ. Here V drops 1 base and J drops 10 bases, and the junction holds 3 bases not matched to any gene. The label giving this sample's time point can be read as: cycle 4 day 1 (C4D1), after more than 5 weeks of nivolumab. Relapse after autologous stem cell transplantation had occurred in all trial patients, and cohorts A, B and C were distinguished by prior brentuximab vedotin exposure. The trial cohort included fewer than 60 patients with relapsed/refractory classical Hodgkin lymphoma, and each patient had a best overall response of complete response, partial response or progressive disease. Trial patients were treated with single-agent nivolumab in the multi-cohort phase II CheckMate 205 trial. An independent review committee assessed best overall response by applying the 2007 International Working Group response criteria. Trial PBMCs were obtained immediately prior to nivolumab initiation (C1D1) and on therapy at cycle 2 day 1 and cycle 4 day 1. Peripheral blood was collected in 8 mL Vacutainer Cell Preparation Tubes, from which PBMCs were isolated by centrifugation and then cryopreserved.

The Qiagen DNeasy kit was used to extract genomic DNA both from unsorted PBMCs and from the negatively selected CD4+ and CD8+ fractions. Amplification of TCR beta CDR3 regions was done by immunoSEQ multiplex PCR with primers that anneal to V and J segments. A synthetic immune receptor repertoire was used to minimize amplification bias, and remaining bias was computationally removed after sequencing. The published analysis was carried out like this. Custom Python scripts were used to quantify repertoire diversity as the Shannon entropy index. Unsorted, CD4+ and CD8+ repertoires were analyzed separately, except for combined analyses in which CD4+ and CD8+ sequences were merged in silico. Clonal expansion was defined as at least a 2-fold frequency increase after treatment relative to C1D1, with a pseudocount of 0.5 for undetected baseline clones. Clones with 0 or 1 copy at C1D1 were defined as singleton clones, while clones with 2 or more copies were defined as non-singleton clones. Clones expanded in unsorted samples were assigned a CD4+, CD8+ or unknown annotation through matching of protein sequences in sorted samples from the same patient. Wilcoxon tests on paired samples were used to test diversity changes from C1D1 to C4D1. TCRdb obtained this table from immuneACCESS and retained in-frame rearrangements with V and J assigned. These tables miss some clones; where compared with another copy, unresolved V genes account for less than half of the shortfall, and the remainder is unexplained. The DNA was the basis for D and trimming; V, J and clone size are from that table. This sample gives fewer than 95,000 clones in total; approximately 86% of them show up just once. The ten biggest clones cover over 15% of the sample.

Results the study describes overall, beyond this receptor: Among trial patients, those achieving complete response had baseline diversity similar to that of newly diagnosed patients, while diversity was significantly lower in partial responders and progressors. Patients starting nivolumab less than 1 year after ASCT had lower diversity and were excluded from later analyses to avoid confounding by immune reconstitution. Baseline TCR diversity was reported to be lower in newly diagnosed patients than in healthy donors, and even lower in relapsed/refractory patients. CD4+ but not CD8+ TCR diversity rose significantly by C4D1 (p=0.0027 vs p=0.16), most apparent in complete responders (p=0.02). Only a single clinical trial cohort was studied, and what caused the repertoire differences, possibly disease activity or prior therapy, remained undefined.

About this clone: What this receptor recognizes is not known. There are no base qualities to consult, and no much larger clone falls within one base.

The receptor chain draws on TRBV7-9 and TRBJ2-7; 8 bases in the middle match TRBD1. Sequenced material: peripheral blood mononuclear cells (PBMCs), taken before the fourth cycle of nivolumab. This sequence was found in a human donor with classical Hodgkin lymphoma. The CDR3 is CASSLGTGNQYF. The nucleotides read TGTGCCAGCAGCTTAGGGACAGGGAATCAGTACTTC.